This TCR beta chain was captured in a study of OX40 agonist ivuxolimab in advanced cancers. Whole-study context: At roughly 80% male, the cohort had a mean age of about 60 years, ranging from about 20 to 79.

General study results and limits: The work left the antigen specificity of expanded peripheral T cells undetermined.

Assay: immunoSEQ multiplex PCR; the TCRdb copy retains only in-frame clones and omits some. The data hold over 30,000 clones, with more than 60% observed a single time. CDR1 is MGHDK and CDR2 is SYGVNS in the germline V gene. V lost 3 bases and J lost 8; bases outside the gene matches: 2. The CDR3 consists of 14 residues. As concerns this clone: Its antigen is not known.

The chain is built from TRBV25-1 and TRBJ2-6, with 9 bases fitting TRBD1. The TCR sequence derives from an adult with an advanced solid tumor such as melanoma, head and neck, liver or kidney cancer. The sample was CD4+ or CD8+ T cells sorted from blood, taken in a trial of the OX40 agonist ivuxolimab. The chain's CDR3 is CASSEDRGTNVLTF. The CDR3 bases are TGTGCCAGCAGTGAGGACAGGGGAACCAACGTCCTGACTTTC.